The source of this T cell receptor (beta chain) is a study of spatial heterogeneity in lung cancer. TCRdb ran MiXCR on the 5' RACE reads and lists one entry per CDR3 protein. The sample has approximately 52,000 distinct CDR3 sequences; over 5.5% are singletons. This CDR3 comprises 17 residues. Germline lookup yields CDR1 MNHEY and CDR2 SMNVEV (reference sequence). Deletions cut 8 bases from V and 1 base from J, with 21 bases between. In its sample, this clonotype was seen many times. Sample time point: sample taken at primary tumor resection. Unsorted tumor, nontumor lung tissue or cryopreserved PBMC supplied the whole RNA.

The V gene is TRBV27, the J gene TRBJ1-5; D possibly corresponds to TRBD1 (5 bases). This receptor was obtained from a female donor with early-stage non-small cell lung cancer. Sequencing was performed on PBMCs, taken at surgery. The CDR3 loop reads CASGAGSRARSNQPQHF. The CDR3 nucleotides read TGTGCCAGCGGGGCGGGGTCTCGGGCGCGAAGCAATCAGCCCCAGCATTTT.